These 2 T cell receptor beta chains came from one sample sequenced in a study of breast tumors, draining lymph nodes, adjacent tissues. Samples came from axillary lymph nodes draining the breast cancer. TCRdb passed the multiplex PCR reads through MiXCR, listing each CDR3 protein once. The table lists around 300,000 distinct CDR3 sequences, about 30% of them singletons. The sequenced sample consisted of axillary lymph node tissue. These receptors all stem from a female donor with breast cancer. Some clones in this sample may be carry-over from other donors' samples.

The chain combines TRBV4-3 with TRBJ1-1; 8 bases are a match to TRBD1. CDR1 and CDR2 (germline): LGHNA, YSLEER. The V and J ends lost 1 base and 6 bases, in that order; junction bases with no gene match: 16. CDR3 length: 18 amino acids. Here the CDR3 DNA reads TGCGCCAGCAGCCAAGGTACGCCAGGGGGCGCTTGGGCCCCTGAAGCTTTCTTT. Its translation is CASSQGTPGGAWAPEAFF.

This clonotype was seen many times. V usage is TRBV6-1 and J usage is TRBJ1-5; D possibly corresponds to TRBD1 (6 bases). The V gene's germline CDR1 is MNHNS and CDR2 SASEGT. This CDR3 is built from 13 residues. The V gene lost 9 bases and the J gene lost 4 bases, with 13 bases spanning the gap. The CDR3 loop is CASHRVLNQPQHF. For the CDR3, the DNA is TGTGCCAGTCACAGGGTTTTGAATCAGCCCCAGCATTTT.